This passage covers 11 T cell receptor beta chains from one sample sequenced in a study of blood T cell repertoires in COVID-19 (TCRdb year 2020). The library was built by means of the immunoSEQ multiplex PCR assay. TCRdb provides this immuneACCESS table in a form limited to in-frame rearrangements. Some clones are lacking; in checked studies, under half of them reflect an unresolved V gene, and why the rest are absent is not known. A total of around 19,000 clones appear in this sample, just over 90% of them only once. The ten most abundant clones make up about 16% of the sample. Material: peripheral blood. These receptors all come from a human donor in a cohort sampled during active COVID-19.

The chain uses TRBV28 and TRBJ2-7; no clear D. Germline V gene sequence: CDR1 MDHEN, CDR2 SYDVKM. The CDR3 contains 14 residues. Trimming pared 8 bases from V and 2 bases from J, leaving 16 bases between. The CDR3 nucleotides read TGTGCCAGCCTTGAATATAGGAGAACCTACGAGCAGTACTTC. Translated: CASLEYRRTYEQYF.

V and J are TRBV5-1 and TRBJ2-3; TRBD1 matches 8 bases. Trimming removed 5 bases from V and 6 bases from J; junction bases left unmatched: 11. The germline V gene has CDR1 SGHRS and CDR2 YFSETQ. The CDR3 sequence is 15 residues long. Here the CDR3 reads CASRGGQGLSDTQYF. CDR3 nucleotides: TGCGCCAGCAGGGGTGGACAGGGCCTCTCGGATACGCAGTATTTT.

The genes are TRBV2 and TRBJ2-7; TRBD1 aligns across 9 bases. Looked up from germline, CDR1 is SNHLY and CDR2 is FYNNEI. Losses at the gene ends were 8 bases for V and 6 bases for J; bases not matched to a gene: 14. There are 15 residues in the CDR3. As DNA, the CDR3 is TGTGCCAGCGTCCTCCGGGACAGGGCCCCCCTCGAGCAGTACTTC. It yields the protein CASVLRDRAPLEQYF.

Of note for this clone: Relative to the germline gene, one junction end is altered; a read error may explain this. The rearrangement joins TRBV20-1 to TRBJ1-5; D remains ambiguous. Germline CDR1 and CDR2: DFQATT and SNEGSKA (reference sequence). The CDR3 extends over 16 amino acids. This chain's CDR3 is CSASVGLDGGNHPQHF. The CDR3, as DNA: TGCAGTGCTAGTGTGGGGTTGGACGGAGGGAATCACCCCCAGCATTTT.

The chain carries TRBV28 and TRBJ1-1, with no clear D. Germline lookup yields CDR1 MDHEN and CDR2 SYDVKM. Trimming took 7 bases from V and 1 from J, leaving 16 bases between them. The CDR3 has 15 amino acids. The CDR3 sequence is CASTTPRVWNTEAFF. The CDR3 coding sequence is TGTGCCAGCACCACACCCCGGGTCTGGAACACTGAAGCTTTCTTT.

The V call is TRBV3-1 (or the pseudogene TRBV3-2), the J call TRBJ2-7, with TRBD2 as a possible D gene (6 bases). This CDR3 region has 17 residues. V lost 1 base, J lost 0 bases, and 16 bases lay in between. Looked up from germline, CDR1 is LGHDT and CDR2 is YNNKEL (reference sequence). DNA of the CDR3: TGTGCCAGCAGCCAAGTTCGGGGGAGGACTTACTCCTACGAGCAGTACTTC. This sequence encodes CASSQVRGRTYSYEQYF.

The chain couples TRBV10-3 to TRBJ2-5; a possible D gene is TRBD2 (5 bases). Germline CDR1 is ENHRY and CDR2 is SYGVKD. Trimming took off 2 bases at V and 2 bases at J, with 12 bases between the two ends. CDR3 length: 15 amino acids. CDR3 sequence (DNA): TGTGCCATCAGTGAGACGGCTAGCCTACAAGAGACCCAGTACTTC. Protein: CAISETASLQETQYF.

CDR3 coding DNA: TGCAGCGCGGCCCTTAGCGGGAGTGGAACAGATACGCAGTATTTT. This encodes CSAALSGSGTDTQYF. J is TRBJ2-3 and V is TRBV29-1, with 9 bases matching TRBD2. The V and J ends lost 7 bases and 3 bases, in that order; junction bases with no gene match: 11. There are 15 residues in the CDR3. Germline V CDR1 and CDR2: SQVTM, ANQGSEA.

The genes are TRBV2 and TRBJ1-1, with TRBD1 as a possible D gene (6 bases). V was trimmed by 5 bases and J by 5 bases, leaving 15 bases between them. Germline CDR1 reads SNHLY; CDR2 reads FYNNEI. The CDR3 is made up of 14 amino acids. The CDR3 DNA is TGTGCCAGCAGTCGGGGACATGGGCCGACTGAAGCTTTCTTT. It translates to CASSRGHGPTEAFF.

The rearrangement joins TRBV6-5 to TRBJ2-1; TRBD1 aligns across 7 bases. V was clipped by 5 bases and J by 7 bases; unmatched bases: 5. The CDR3 runs to 13 residues. Germline CDR1 MNHEY, CDR2 SVGAGI. The CDR3 sequence is CASSRQGGNEQFF. As DNA, the CDR3 is TGTGCCAGCAGTCGACAGGGTGGAAATGAGCAGTTCTTC.

This chain links TRBV28 with TRBJ2-3; the D gene is possibly TRBD2 (6 bases). Trimming cost V 7 bases and J 2 bases, with 16 bases left between them. CDR3 size: 15 residues. Germline CDR1 and CDR2: MDHEN and SYDVKM. CDR3 coding DNA: TGTGCCAGCACCCCCCGCGGGACCAACACAGATACGCAGTATTTT. This translates into CASTPRGTNTDTQYF.